These 13 T cell receptor beta chains were sequenced from one sample in a study of blood T cells in healthy people across ages. PCR was performed a second time for about 7 to 11 cycles using a sample-barcoded 5' primer and a J-beta primer mix. TCRdb redid the calling of the 5' RACE reads with MiXCR, one entry per CDR3 protein. The repertoire consists of fewer than 2,000,000 distinct CDR3 sequences, with roughly 32% occurring once and the leading ten covering 11%. The sequenced sample was blood. All receptors derive from a woman in her 30s in good health.

Details on this clonotype: One junction end does not reproduce the germline sequence, and a read error may be involved. The rearrangement uses TRBV7-8 and TRBJ2-1; D is perhaps TRBD2 (6 bases). In germline, CDR1 is SGHVS, CDR2 FQNEAQ. This CDR3 contains 13 residues. The CDR3 spells CTSSLGLYNEQFF. Here the CDR3 DNA reads TGTACCAGCAGCCTGGGACTGTACAATGAGCAGTTCTTC.

The CDR3 region has the DNA TGTGCCAGCAGTCCCTACGGGGGGGTAAGCCCAGATACGCAGTATTTT. It encodes CASSPYGGVSPDTQYF. The gene calls are TRBV27 and TRBJ2-3, with 8 positions matching TRBD2. Germline V gene sequence: CDR1 MNHEY, CDR2 SMNVEV (reference sequence). The CDR3 sequence is 16 residues long. Trimming cost V 5 bases and J 4 bases; bases outside gene matches: 11.

The chain is built from TRBV3-1 and TRBJ2-1, with 9 bases identical to TRBD1. Germline CDR1 and CDR2: LGHDT and YNNKEL (reference sequence). The trim removed 4 bases at V and 9 bases at J, leaving 7 bases unmatched. The CDR3 consists of 14 residues. CDR3 loop: CASSRHRGQGEQFF. In DNA form, the CDR3 reads TGTGCCAGCAGCCGCCACAGGGGGCAGGGTGAGCAGTTCTTC.

This chain joins TRBV20-1 and TRBJ2-1; unclear D gene. This CDR3 comprises 14 residues. V dropped 3 bases and J dropped 0 bases, with 9 bases sitting between them. Germline V gives CDR1 DFQATT, CDR2 SNEGSKA (reference sequence). CDR3 nucleotides: TGCAGTGCTAGTAAGCAGATCTCCTACAATGAGCAGTTCTTC. Translating gives CSASKQISYNEQFF.

This clonotype was detected only a few times. The J gene is TRBJ2-2, the V gene TRBV29-1; 8 bases line up with TRBD2. This CDR3 is built from 13 residues. Germline CDR1 SQVTM, CDR2 ANQGSEA. J lost 5 bases, V lost 7 bases, and 6 bases had no gene match. This chain's CDR3 is CSATPGGTGELFF. The DNA of the CDR3 is TGCAGCGCAACCCCGGGGGGGACCGGGGAGCTGTTTTTT.

The rearrangement uses TRBV18 and TRBJ2-7; 7 nucleotides line up with TRBD1. There are 17 residues in the CDR3. With 6 bases clipped from V and 3 bases from J, the junction kept 17 bases outside the gene matches. CDR1 is KGHSH and CDR2 is LQKENI in the germline V gene. DNA of the CDR3: TGTGCCAGCTCGGATCGCGCCCCGGGACAGTCGATCTACGAGCAGTACTTC. It codes for CASSDRAPGQSIYEQYF.

This clonotype was seen a few times. The V call is TRBV3-1, the J call TRBJ2-3; D remains unclear. Trimming pared 4 bases from V and 3 bases from J, leaving 11 bases between. The CDR3 loop spans 14 amino acids. Germline lookup yields CDR1 LGHDT and CDR2 YNNKEL (reference sequence). The CDR3 reads CASSPMFGTDTQYF. The CDR3 DNA sequence: TGTGCCAGCAGCCCGATGTTCGGAACAGATACGCAGTATTTT.

This clonotype was seen repeatedly, ten times or more. The V call is TRBV20-1, the J call TRBJ1-5, with unresolved D. The V and J ends lost 4 bases and 3 bases respectively, with 7 bases between them. CDR3 size: 12 residues. Germline CDR1 DFQATT, CDR2 SNEGSKA (reference sequence). The CDR3, as DNA: TGCAGTGCTACTTCGCCCAATCAGCCCCAGCATTTT. Amino acids: CSATSPNQPQHF.

Many counts were recorded for this clonotype. The CDR3 region has the DNA TGTGCCAGCAGTGAACTAGCGGGGGGTTACAATGAGCAGTTCTTC. Amino acid sequence: CASSELAGGYNEQFF. The J gene is TRBJ2-1, the V gene TRBV6-4; 12 positions match TRBD2. V shed 3 bases, J shed 4 bases, and the junction held 1 base outside the gene matches. The CDR3 is made up of 15 amino acids. In germline, CDR1 is MRHNA, CDR2 SNTAGT.

This clonotype was observed a handful of times. The chain couples TRBV21-1 to TRBJ2-7; the D call in the table, TRBD2, was not verified against the DNA. TRBV21-1 is reported as a pseudogene. There are 16 residues in the CDR3. The CDR3 DNA is TGTGCCAGCAGCCAAGCGCCTAGCGGGGCCTCCTACGAGCAGTACTTC. It translates to CASSQAPSGASYEQYF.

In this sample, this clonotype turned up once. The gene calls are TRBV6-5 and TRBJ2-1, with TRBD2 matching over 7 bases. The germline V gene has CDR1 MNHEY and CDR2 SVGAGI. This CDR3 is built from 16 residues. V lost 4 bases to trimming and J lost 3 bases; unmatched junction nucleotides: 9. The CDR3 DNA sequence: TGTGCCAGCAGTTCGCCCTTAGCGGGCAACTACAATGAGCAGTTCTTC. Translation: CASSSPLAGNYNEQFF.

This clonotype showed up many times. This chain joins TRBV29-1 and TRBJ2-1; 9 bases fit TRBD1. Unmatched junction bases numbered 2, after V lost 6 bases and J lost 8 bases. The CDR3 length is 11 residues. Germline lookup yields CDR1 SQVTM and CDR2 ANQGSEA. The CDR3 here is CSVRTGDEQFF. The DNA of the CDR3 is TGCAGCGTCCGGACAGGGGATGAGCAGTTCTTC.

CDR3 loop: CSARPSGERRDIQYF. The CDR3 DNA sequence: TGCAGTGCGCGGCCTAGCGGGGAAAGACGGGACATTCAGTACTTC. The chain joins TRBV20-1 to TRBJ2-4; 9 bases are a match to TRBD2. Germline trimming cut 6 bases from V and 8 bases from J; bases unmatched to any gene: 14. Germline CDR1 and CDR2: DFQATT and SNEGSKA (reference sequence). The CDR3 runs to 15 residues.